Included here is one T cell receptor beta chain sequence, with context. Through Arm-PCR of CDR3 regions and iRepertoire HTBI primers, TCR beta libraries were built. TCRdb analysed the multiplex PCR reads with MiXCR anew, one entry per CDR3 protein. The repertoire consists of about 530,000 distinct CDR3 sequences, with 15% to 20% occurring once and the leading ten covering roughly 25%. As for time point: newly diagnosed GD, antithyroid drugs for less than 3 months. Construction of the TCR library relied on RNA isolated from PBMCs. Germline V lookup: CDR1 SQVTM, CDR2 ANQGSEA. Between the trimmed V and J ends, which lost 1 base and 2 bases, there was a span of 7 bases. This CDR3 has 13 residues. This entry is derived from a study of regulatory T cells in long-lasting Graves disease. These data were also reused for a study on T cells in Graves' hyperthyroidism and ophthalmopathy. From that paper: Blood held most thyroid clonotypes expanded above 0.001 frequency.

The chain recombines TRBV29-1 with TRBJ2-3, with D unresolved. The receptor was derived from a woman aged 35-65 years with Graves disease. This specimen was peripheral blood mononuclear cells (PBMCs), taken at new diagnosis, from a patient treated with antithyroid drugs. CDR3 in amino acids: CSVEADSTDTQYF. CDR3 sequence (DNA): TGCAGCGTTGAAGCTGACTCCACAGATACGCAGTATTTT.